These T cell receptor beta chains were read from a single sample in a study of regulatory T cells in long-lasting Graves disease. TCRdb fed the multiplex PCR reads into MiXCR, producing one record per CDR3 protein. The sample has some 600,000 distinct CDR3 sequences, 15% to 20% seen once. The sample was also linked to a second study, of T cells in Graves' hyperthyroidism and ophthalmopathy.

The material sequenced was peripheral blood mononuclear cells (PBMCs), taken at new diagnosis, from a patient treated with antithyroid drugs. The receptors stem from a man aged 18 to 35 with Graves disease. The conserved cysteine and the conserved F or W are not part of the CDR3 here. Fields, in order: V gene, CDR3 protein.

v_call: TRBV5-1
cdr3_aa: ASSASPGSLGAEAF

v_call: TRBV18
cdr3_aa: ASSPTDGEQY

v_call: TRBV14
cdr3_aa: ASSQGLVYEQF

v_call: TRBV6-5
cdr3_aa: ASSYSPGSNGYT

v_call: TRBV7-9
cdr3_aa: ASSTGTESYEQY

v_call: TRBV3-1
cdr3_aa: ASSQDLGFAQY

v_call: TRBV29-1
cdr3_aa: SVRPLAGVYEQY

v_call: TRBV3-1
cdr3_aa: ASSQDDRPNSPLH

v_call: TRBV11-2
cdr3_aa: ASSLGPGTYEQY

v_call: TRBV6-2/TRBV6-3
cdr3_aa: ASSYSRRGTEAF

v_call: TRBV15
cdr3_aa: ATSRERFQSYEQY

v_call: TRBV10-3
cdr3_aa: AAGQGGTDTQY

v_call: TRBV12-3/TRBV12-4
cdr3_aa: ASSLGISGRVGEQF

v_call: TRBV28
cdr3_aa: ASSLASTNYGYT

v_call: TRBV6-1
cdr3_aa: ASREDSNYGYT

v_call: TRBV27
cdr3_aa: ASSLFQGVNEQF

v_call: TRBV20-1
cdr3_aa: SALSNTDTQY